The present TCR beta chain was sequenced within a study of shared clonotypes between healthy human individuals. This CDR3 contains 15 residues. Germline CDR1 reads MNHEY; CDR2 reads SMNVEV (reference sequence). The J segment lost 6 bases and the V segment lost 0 bases, leaving 8 bases of the junction unmatched. Study conclusions and caveats: Blood was the sole source, and tissue repertoires probably differ. Generally, estimated richness proved larger in naive subsets than it did in memory subsets. Large depth notwithstanding, sorted-subset sequencing proved incomplete by rarefaction.

Details on this clone: Antigen specificity is unknown.

Replicate PCRs run on sorted subsets employed roughly 190 ng DNA, 30,000 to 35,000 T cell genomes. Assay: immunoSEQ multiplex PCR; the TCRdb copy retains only in-frame clones and omits some. The sample consists of about 1.9 million clones, about 94% of them appearing once. Naive CD8 cells lacked CD45RO and underwent positive selection for CCR7, leaving out terminally differentiated effector memory CD45RA+ cells. The rearrangement links TRBV27 to TRBJ2-7; 7 bases are shared with TRBD2. The sequence came from a young man in good health. Some clones in this sample may be carry-over from other donors' samples. The sequencing input was naive CD8+ T cells from PBMCs. The CDR3 spells CASSLSGGFMGEQYF. CDR3 DNA: TGTGCCAGCAGTTTATCGGGGGGGTTTATGGGCGAGCAGTACTTC.